The 27 T cell receptor beta chains reported below all come from one sample, sequenced in a study of blood T cells in healthy people across ages. The use of a sample-barcoded 5' primer and a J-beta primer mix characterized a second PCR of about 6 to 11 cycles. Each CDR3 protein is one row after TCRdb ran MiXCR on the 5' RACE reads. The sample has 650,000 to 1,000,000 distinct CDR3 sequences; roughly 35% are singletons. What was sequenced was blood. The receptors derive from a man between 18 and 29 years old in good health.

This clonotype was picked up many times. The chain has TRBV20-1 and TRBJ2-7; D is possibly TRBD1 (6 bases). Between the trimmed V and J ends, which lost 5 bases and 4 bases, there was a span of 12 bases. This CDR3 has 12 residues. Germline V gene sequence: CDR1 DFQATT, CDR2 SNEGSKA (reference sequence). The CDR3 sequence is CSAGGDRYEQYF. The CDR3 nucleotides read TGCAGTGCTGGAGGCGACAGGTACGAGCAGTACTTC.

V is TRBV29-1 and J is TRBJ1-3; 7 bases line up with TRBD1. The length of the CDR3 is 13 residues. J was trimmed by 8 bases and V by 4 bases; bases with no gene match: 8. CDR1 SQVTM and CDR2 ANQGSEA come from the germline V gene. DNA for the CDR3: TGCAGCGTTGGCCGGGGACAGCCTGACACCATATATTTT. As protein: CSVGRGQPDTIYF.

The V call is TRBV12-3 or TRBV12-4, the J call TRBJ2-7; 8 positions match TRBD2. V gave up 5 bases and J gave up 7 bases; unmatched junction bases: 22. There are 18 residues in the CDR3. The CDR3 sequence: CASSEVTLAGFAYNEQYF. DNA for the CDR3: TGTGCCAGCAGTGAGGTGACCTTAGCGGGGTTTGCCTACAATGAGCAGTACTTC.

V usage is TRBV20-1 and J usage is TRBJ2-5; 8 bases are a match to TRBD1. Germline V gives CDR1 DFQATT, CDR2 SNEGSKA (reference sequence). Trimming took 6 bases from V and 2 from J; bases not matched to a gene: 5. The length of the CDR3 is 13 residues. The CDR3 region is CSAQDRVQETQYF. The CDR3 coding sequence is TGCAGTGCCCAGGACAGGGTTCAAGAGACCCAGTACTTC.

The V call is TRBV5-6, the J call TRBJ2-5; D gene unclear. This CDR3 contains 14 residues. From germline, CDR1 is SGHDT and CDR2 YYEEEE. With 2 bases removed from V and 0 bases from J, the gap between germline ends came to 8 bases. CDR3 loop: CASSFSAYQETQYF. As DNA, the CDR3 is TGTGCCAGCAGCTTTTCCGCGTACCAAGAGACCCAGTACTTC.

This clonotype was recorded a few times. The chain has TRBV2 and TRBJ1-6; D gene unclear. The CDR3 contains 13 residues. Trimming left V 4 bases short and J 6 bases short, with 7 bases between. Germline CDR1 is SNHLY and CDR2 is FYNNEI. The CDR3 DNA sequence: TGTGCCAGCAGTGCGGGGATTAATTCACCCCTCCACTTT. Translated: CASSAGINSPLHF.

This clonotype was detected many times. The gene calls are TRBV7-9 and TRBJ2-1; TRBD2 matches at 8 bases. The trim removed 3 bases at V and 4 bases at J, leaving 5 bases unmatched. This CDR3 contains 15 residues. CDR1 is SEHNR and CDR2 is FQNEAQ in the germline V gene (reference sequence). CDR3 sequence: CASSFGGGYYNEQFF. In DNA form, the CDR3 reads TGTGCCAGCAGCTTTGGCGGGGGGTATTACAATGAGCAGTTCTTC.

The chain couples TRBV20-1 to TRBJ1-2, with a weak D call TRBD1 (6 bases). This CDR3 has 15 amino acids. CDR1 and CDR2 (germline): DFQATT, SNEGSKA (reference sequence). Trimming pared 0 bases from V and 2 bases from J, leaving 13 bases between. Here the CDR3 reads CSARDPRDKNYGYTF. The CDR3, as DNA: TGCAGTGCTAGAGATCCTCGGGACAAGAACTATGGCTACACCTTC.

This clonotype was found many times. The chain couples TRBV7-9 to TRBJ1-2; D is unresolved. V was shortened by 6 bases and J by 10 bases, with 24 bases between the two germline ends. This CDR3 spans 15 amino acids. Germline lookup yields CDR1 SEHNR and CDR2 FQNEAQ (reference sequence). The CDR3 DNA is TGTGCCAGCAGGAGGTACCGGGCCTACCCCGGCAACTACACCTTC. Translation gives CASRRYRAYPGNYTF.

This clonotype was counted only a few times. This chain links TRBV7-2 with TRBJ1-2; D gene ambiguous. Germline lookup yields CDR1 SGHTA and CDR2 FQGNSA. The CDR3 is 16 residues long. With 1 base removed from V and 8 bases from J, the gap between germline ends came to 20 bases. The CDR3 DNA sequence: TGTGCCAGCAGCTTAGTCTGGGCAAAGAGGTCCGACGGCTACACCTTC. It encodes CASSLVWAKRSDGYTF.

This clonotype was recorded only once. The chain employs TRBV4-2 and TRBJ1-2, with D possibly TRBD1 on 5 matching bases. CDR1 and CDR2 from the germline V gene are LGHNA and YNFKEQ. Trimming removed 4 bases at V and 7 bases at J, with 19 bases between. The CDR3 runs 15 residues. The CDR3, as DNA: TGTGCCAGCAGCCTCGTAGGAGGGGCAGGGTCTGGCTACACCTTC. Translating it yields CASSLVGGAGSGYTF.

The chain is built from TRBV20-1 and TRBJ2-3; D might be TRBD1 (5 bases). Trimming shortened V by 1 base and J by 4 bases, and 9 bases separated the two germline ends. This CDR3 is 13 amino acids long. Germline V gene sequence: CDR1 DFQATT, CDR2 SNEGSKA (reference sequence). CDR3 sequence reads: CSARGPGPDTQYF. DNA of the CDR3: TGCAGTGCTAGAGGACCAGGGCCAGATACGCAGTATTTT.

Turning to this clonotype: Given a much more abundant clone one base away, this may be a read error. The chain is built from TRBV20-1 and TRBJ1-2; no definite D call. The germline CDR1 and CDR2 sequences are DFQATT and SNEGSKA (reference sequence). V gave up 3 bases and J gave up 7 bases, with 18 bases separating them. The CDR3 contains 14 residues. This CDR3 is CSASGREGSGGYTF. CDR3 nucleotides: TGCAGTGCTAGTGGAAGGGAGGGATCAGGTGGCTACACCTTC.

The chain joins TRBV6-5 to TRBJ2-6; 8 bases agree with TRBD1. J gave up 0 bases and V 0 bases, and 10 bases lay outside the gene matches. The CDR3 has 20 amino acids. Germline CDR1 MNHEY, CDR2 SVGAGI. The CDR3 reads CASSYSGTGLTASGANVLTF. Written as DNA, the CDR3 is TGTGCCAGCAGTTACTCCGGGACAGGCTTAACTGCCTCTGGGGCCAACGTCCTGACTTTC.

The chain combines TRBV7-9 with TRBJ1-1; D gene unclear. The CDR3 is 13 residues long. V lost 2 bases, J lost 8 bases, and 12 bases lay in between. Germline values: CDR1 SEHNR, CDR2 FQNEAQ (reference sequence). The CDR3 region is CASSLSGWPEAFF. The DNA of the CDR3 is TGTGCCAGCAGCTTATCGGGTTGGCCAGAAGCTTTCTTT.

This clonotype was observed at least ten times. The chain has TRBV4-3 and TRBJ2-3, with 10 bases identical to TRBD2. Germline V CDR1 and CDR2: LGHNA, YSLEER. The CDR3 loop spans 19 amino acids. V shed 0 bases, J shed 3 bases, and the junction held 12 bases outside the gene matches. DNA for the CDR3: TGCGCCAGCAGCCAAGATCGCTTAAGGGCTAGCGGGGGAACAGATACGCAGTATTTT. Amino acids: CASSQDRLRASGGTDTQYF.

This clonotype came up a few times. V usage is TRBV24-1 and J usage is TRBJ1-4, with D perhaps TRBD1 (5 bases). The V and J ends lost 4 bases and 4 bases respectively, with 12 bases between them. The CDR3 is 15 residues long. Per germline, CDR1 KGHDR and CDR2 SFDVKD. The CDR3 here is CATSDTDRSNEKLFF. In DNA form, the CDR3 reads TGTGCCACCAGTGACACCGACAGAAGTAATGAAAAACTGTTTTTT.

The chain uses TRBV7-3 and TRBJ2-2; D gene uncertain. V gave up 1 base and J gave up 6 bases, with 21 bases separating them. Germline loops: CDR1 SGHTA, CDR2 FQGTGA. The length of the CDR3 is 18 residues. CDR3 nucleotide sequence: TGTGCCAGCAGCTTAAGACCCCTTTGGGCGGATTCCCCCGGGGAGCTGTTTTTT. Encoded protein: CASSLRPLWADSPGELFF.

This chain joins TRBV10-3 and TRBJ1-1; 9 bases line up with TRBD1. Looked up from germline, CDR1 is ENHRY and CDR2 is SYGVKD. This CDR3 region has 16 residues. Trimming took 2 bases from V and 1 from J; bases not matched to a gene: 5. For the CDR3, the DNA is TGTGCCATCAGTGAGGATCCGGGACAGGGGAACACTGAAGCTTTCTTT. Its translation is CAISEDPGQGNTEAFF.

This clonotype has just a few counts. The V and J genes are TRBV12-3 or TRBV12-4 and TRBJ1-2; tentative D call: TRBD1 (5 bases). Trimming shortened V by 4 bases and J by 3 bases, and 12 bases separated the two germline ends. The CDR3 runs to 14 residues. CDR3 protein: CASSSGGGYYGYTF. CDR3 in DNA: TGTGCCAGCAGTTCCGGGGGGGGGTACTATGGCTACACCTTC.

This clonotype was detected many times. The chain joins TRBV4-3 to TRBJ1-2; TRBD1 is a possible D gene (5 bases). Trimming took 1 base from V and 3 from J, leaving 9 bases between them. Per germline, CDR1 LGHNA and CDR2 YSLEER. The CDR3 totals 14 residues. The CDR3 spells CASSQAGRYYGYTF. The CDR3 bases are TGCGCCAGCAGCCAAGCGGGGCGCTACTATGGCTACACCTTC.

The gene calls are TRBV6-2 or TRBV6-3 and TRBJ2-4, with TRBD2 matching 7 bases. CDR1 is MNHEY and CDR2 is SVGEGT in the germline V gene. This CDR3 spans 16 amino acids. The V gene end was trimmed by 5 bases and the J gene end by 6 bases; junction bases not matched to a gene: 13. Written as DNA, the CDR3 is TGTGCCAGCAGTGTCGCCATGGCGGGAGTAGCAAACATTCAGTACTTC. This translates into CASSVAMAGVANIQYF.

This clonotype has only a few counts. For the CDR3, the DNA is TGTGCCAGCAGTGAAGCGCCCTACGAGCAGTACTTC. It is translated as CASSEAPYEQYF. This chain links TRBV2 with TRBJ2-7; D ambiguous. Germline-derived CDR1 and CDR2 are SNHLY and FYNNEI. The CDR3 length is 12 residues. V was pared by 0 bases and J by 2 bases, with 2 bases between.

V is TRBV20-1 and J is TRBJ1-5; possibly TRBD1 for D (5 bases). The germline V and J ends were trimmed by 6 bases and 0 bases, with 12 bases remaining between them. Germline values: CDR1 DFQATT, CDR2 SNEGSKA (reference sequence). The CDR3 is 14 amino acids. The CDR3 loop is CSAWMGGSNQPQHF. The CDR3 bases are TGCAGTGCATGGATGGGGGGTAGCAATCAGCCCCAGCATTTT.

The gene calls are TRBV24-1 and TRBJ2-7, with a possible D match to TRBD1 (6 bases). The CDR3 totals 13 residues. The V and J ends lost 4 bases and 0 bases respectively, with 6 bases between them. In germline, CDR1 is KGHDR, CDR2 SFDVKD. CDR3 DNA: TGTGCCACCAGTGAGGACAGCTCCTACGAGCAGTACTTC. It specifies CATSEDSSYEQYF.

Points on this clonotype: A much larger clone lies one base from this, so it may be a read error. This chain links TRBV10-3 with TRBJ2-1, with D perhaps assigned TRBD1 or TRBD2 (6 bases each). CDR1 and CDR2 from the germline V gene are ENHRY and SYGVKD. V dropped 4 bases and J dropped 9 bases, with 10 bases sitting between them. The CDR3 loop spans 12 amino acids. CDR3 protein: CAISGEGGEQFF. The CDR3 DNA follows: TGTGCCATCAGTGGAGAGGGGGGTGAGCAGTTCTTC.

The J gene is TRBJ2-5, the V gene TRBV12-3 or TRBV12-4; the match to TRBD1 covers 8 bases. The V and J ends lost 5 bases and 11 bases, in that order; junction bases with no gene match: 10. The CDR3 totals 13 residues. CDR3 DNA: TGTGCCAGCAGTCGCACAGGGGGTTGGGAGCAGTACTTC. Residues: CASSRTGGWEQYF.